Below are 24 T cell receptor beta chains sequenced from a single sample in a study of CD8 T cells in Susac syndrome. Random hexamers primed reverse transcription of about 0.45 to 1 ug RNA. TCRdb independently ran MiXCR on the immunoSEQ multiplex PCR reads; one entry per CDR3 protein. The repertoire includes around 190,000 distinct CDR3 sequences, just under 95% of them detected once, and over 0.08% sits in the top ten. The sequenced sample was CD4+ T cells from PBMCs. The origin of the receptors is a human donor in good health.

V and J are TRBV6-5 and TRBJ2-7, with 9 bases identical to TRBD1. This CDR3 has 16 residues. Germline trimming cut 2 bases from V and 6 bases from J; bases unmatched to any gene: 11. Germline V CDR1 and CDR2: MNHEY, SVGAGI. The CDR3 protein is CASSYGIGTGLFEQYF. CDR3 in DNA: TGTGCCAGCAGTTACGGAATCGGGACAGGGCTGTTCGAGCAGTACTTC.

This chain uses TRBV15 with TRBJ2-7, with D perhaps TRBD1 (6 bases). Trimming cost V 5 bases and J 2 bases, with 13 bases left between them. The V gene's germline CDR1 is LNHNV and CDR2 YYDKDF (reference sequence). The CDR3 has 14 amino acids. CDR3 coding DNA: TGTGCCACCAGCGAACAGGGTGGACCCTACGAGCAGTACTTC. Its protein product is CATSEQGGPYEQYF.

In this sample, this clonotype turned up a few times. The chain joins TRBV6-5 to TRBJ2-5; D is unclear. The CDR3 is 15 residues long. Trimming left V 0 bases short and J 5 bases short, with 13 bases between. Germline V gives CDR1 MNHEY, CDR2 SVGAGI. In DNA, the CDR3 is TGTGCCAGCAGTTACTCGTTAGGGAAGGGTGAGACCCAGTACTTC. Translation: CASSYSLGKGETQYF.

The chain has TRBV5-1 and TRBJ2-7; a weak D match, TRBD2 (5 bases). V was shortened by 1 base and J by 1 base, with 12 bases between the two germline ends. Germline loops: CDR1 SGHRS, CDR2 YFSETQ. The CDR3 is made up of 15 amino acids. The CDR3 DNA reads TGCGCCAGCAGCTTGCCGGCAGGAGGATCCTACGAGCAGTACTTC. The encoded protein is CASSLPAGGSYEQYF.

V is TRBV4-2 and J is TRBJ1-1; a possible D gene is TRBD1 (6 bases). Trimming stripped 2 bases from V and 3 bases from J, with 16 bases between. Germline CDR1 reads LGHNA; CDR2 reads YNFKEQ. This CDR3 has 16 amino acids. The CDR3 reads CASSQPKGGGDTEAFF. The DNA for the CDR3 is TGTGCCAGCAGCCAACCCAAAGGGGGAGGGGACACTGAAGCTTTCTTT.

The V gene is TRBV20-1, the J gene TRBJ1-2, with D uncertain. The germline V gene has CDR1 DFQATT and CDR2 SNEGSKA (reference sequence). V was clipped by 4 bases and J by 2 bases, with 14 bases between them. There are 14 residues in the CDR3. The CDR3: CSAISGDINYGYTF. For the CDR3, the DNA is TGCAGTGCTATCTCTGGGGATATCAACTATGGCTACACCTTC.

The chain has TRBV27 and TRBJ2-3, with D hard to call. The germline gives CDR1 MNHEY, CDR2 SMNVEV (reference sequence). CDR3 size: 15 residues. V shed 2 bases and J shed 1 base, with 10 bases lying between them. The CDR3: CASSLRPGGTDTQYF. As DNA, the CDR3 is TGTGCCAGCAGTTTACGACCTGGGGGCACAGATACGCAGTATTTT.

The chain couples TRBV14 to TRBJ1-2; D unresolved. Germline V gives CDR1 SGHDN, CDR2 FVKESK. V lost 1 base and J 8 bases, leaving 11 bases between the germline ends. CDR3 size: 13 residues. The CDR3: CASSQARVLGYTF. For the CDR3, the DNA is TGTGCCAGCAGCCAAGCTCGGGTTCTCGGCTACACCTTC.

The V and J genes are TRBV6-2 or TRBV6-3 and TRBJ1-1; no definite D call. Germline lookup yields CDR1 MNHEY and CDR2 SVGEGT. The CDR3 is 15 residues long. V was shortened by 0 bases and J by 1 base, with 9 bases between the two germline ends. CDR3 in DNA: TGTGCCAGCAGTTACTCGATTGACACGAACACTGAAGCTTTCTTT. Amino acids: CASSYSIDTNTEAFF.

The chain uses TRBV30 and TRBJ2-2, with D hard to call. This CDR3 spans 15 amino acids. The ends were cut back, 7 bases at V and 5 bases at J, with 20 bases in the middle. In germline, CDR1 is GTSNPN, CDR2 SVGIG (reference sequence). CDR3 coding DNA: TGTGCCTCCCGCTCGACTGATCCCAGAACCGGGGAGCTGTTTTTT. Translation gives CASRSTDPRTGELFF.

The chain has TRBV29-1 and TRBJ2-2, with D uncertain. The CDR3 loop spans 13 amino acids. Germline V gene sequence: CDR1 SQVTM, CDR2 ANQGSEA. Trimming pared 6 bases from V and 2 bases from J, leaving 10 bases between. CDR3 sequence (DNA): TGCAGCGTGGCATCTCTAAACACCGGGGAGCTGTTTTTT. The encoded protein is CSVASLNTGELFF.

The chain joins TRBV29-1 to TRBJ2-5, with TRBD1 matching over 8 bases. The CDR3 has 11 residues. Germline V CDR1 and CDR2: SQVTM, ANQGSEA. The CDR3: CIGQGWETQYF. Here the CDR3 DNA reads TGCATCGGACAGGGCTGGGAGACCCAGTACTTC.

J is TRBJ1-1 and V is TRBV7-9; no clear D. The germline V gene has CDR1 SEHNR and CDR2 FQNEAQ (reference sequence). V shed 11 bases and J shed 3 bases, with 16 bases lying between them. The CDR3 spans 13 residues. The CDR3 sequence: CASGLGEHTEAFF. Written as DNA, the CDR3 is TGTGCCTCAGGCCTAGGAGAACACACTGAAGCTTTCTTT.

The genes are TRBV20-1 and TRBJ1-2, with 8 nucleotides matching TRBD1. V was clipped by 5 bases and J by 6 bases; unmatched bases: 5. Germline CDR1 reads DFQATT; CDR2 reads SNEGSKA (reference sequence). The CDR3 consists of 12 residues. The CDR3 spells CSASRTGNGYTF. In DNA, the CDR3 is TGCAGTGCTTCACGGACAGGGAATGGCTACACCTTC.

The rearrangement uses TRBV24-1 and TRBJ2-7; 13 bases align to TRBD2. CDR3 size: 16 residues. CDR1 is KGHDR and CDR2 is SFDVKD in the germline V gene. The V segment lost 9 bases and the J segment 2 bases; nucleotides outside the gene matches: 9. DNA of the CDR3: TGTGCCACCCATCTTGGGACTAGCGGGGCTACCTACGAGCAGTACTTC. Its translation is CATHLGTSGATYEQYF.

The chain has TRBV7-2 and TRBJ2-3; TRBD2 agrees at 12 bases. The CDR3 is made up of 18 amino acids. Germline V lookup: CDR1 SGHTA, CDR2 FQGNSA. Losses at the gene ends were 4 bases for V and 6 bases for J; bases not matched to a gene: 14. CDR3 coding DNA: TGTGCCAGCAGCTATCCCGAAGCTAGCGGGAGGGCCGGGGATACGCAGTATTTT. Protein: CASSYPEASGRAGDTQYF.

Only one count was recorded for this clonotype. The V and J genes are TRBV20-1 and TRBJ1-5; 8 bases align to TRBD1. Looked up from germline, CDR1 is DFQATT and CDR2 is SNEGSKA (reference sequence). The ends lost 6 bases at V and 5 bases at J; junction bases unmatched: 9. This CDR3 region has 14 residues. This CDR3 reads CSAEDRVAYQPQHF. CDR3 sequence (DNA): TGCAGTGCCGAGGACAGGGTGGCGTATCAGCCCCAGCATTTT.

V is TRBV7-2 and J is TRBJ2-2; 7 positions agree with TRBD1. The CDR3 sequence is 15 residues long. V was clipped by 7 bases and J by 7 bases; unmatched bases: 12. CDR1 SGHTA and CDR2 FQGNSA come from the germline V gene. The CDR3 nucleotides read TGTGCCAGCAACCAAAGGGGGCAAGCAGGCGGGGAGCTGTTTTTT. Protein sequence: CASNQRGQAGGELFF.

The chain couples TRBV20-1 to TRBJ2-1, with TRBD2 as a possible D gene (6 bases). The CDR3 extends over 17 amino acids. Per the germline V gene, CDR1 is DFQATT and CDR2 is SNEGSKA (reference sequence). The germline V and J ends were trimmed by 1 base and 1 base, with 17 bases remaining between them. The CDR3 DNA is TGCAGTGCTAGAGGCTGGAGGGTGGGAACGTCCTACAATGAGCAGTTCTTC. Residues: CSARGWRVGTSYNEQFF.

The chain joins TRBV4-3 to TRBJ2-7; 11 bases are shared with TRBD2. CDR1 and CDR2 (germline): LGHNA, YSLEER. V shed 1 base, J shed 3 bases, and the junction held 8 bases outside the gene matches. This CDR3 comprises 17 residues. Here the CDR3 reads CASSQVAGGPFGYEQYF. As DNA, the CDR3 is TGCGCCAGCAGCCAAGTAGCGGGAGGGCCCTTCGGCTACGAGCAGTACTTC.

The V call is TRBV12-3 or TRBV12-4, the J call TRBJ2-2, with D tentatively TRBD1 (5 bases). Trimming stripped 3 bases from V and 5 bases from J, with 16 bases between. The length of the CDR3 is 16 residues. The CDR3 here is CASSLIWGAGTGELFF. The DNA for the CDR3 is TGTGCCAGCAGTTTGATATGGGGCGCAGGTACCGGGGAGCTGTTTTTT.

This clonotype was found once. V and J are TRBV14 and TRBJ1-2; D remains ambiguous. V was cut by 5 bases and J by 8 bases, with 12 bases left in between. The CDR3 covers 12 residues. Germline V CDR1 and CDR2: SGHDN, FVKESK. CDR3 nucleotides: TGTGCCAGCAGCTCCCTGGGAGGCGGCTACACCTTC. Its protein is CASSSLGGGYTF.

V is TRBV7-9 and J is TRBJ2-7; 10 bases are a match to TRBD2. CDR1 SEHNR and CDR2 FQNEAQ come from the germline V gene (reference sequence). V shed 9 bases, J shed 3 bases, and the junction held 5 bases outside the gene matches. This CDR3 has 13 amino acids. CDR3 sequence: CASLPSGSYEQYF. In DNA, the CDR3 is TGTGCCAGTCTACCTAGCGGGAGCTACGAGCAGTACTTC. The whole variable domain, remainder taken from reference TRBV7-9 and TRBJ2-7, is DTGVSQNPRHKITKRGQNVTFRCDPISEHNRLYWYRQTLGQGPEFLTYFQNEAQLEKSRLLSDRFSAERPKGSFSTLEIQRTEQGDSAMYLCASLPSGSYEQYFGPGTRLTVT.

The rearrangement links TRBV29-1 to TRBJ1-2; 9 bases agree with TRBD1. The germline CDR1 and CDR2 sequences are SQVTM and ANQGSEA. The CDR3 is 14 amino acids. V was pared by 3 bases and J by 4 bases, with 6 bases of the junction left unmatched. For the CDR3, the DNA is TGCAGCGTTGACGGGACAGGGTGGCCCTATGGCTACACCTTC. This gives the protein CSVDGTGWPYGYTF.